The rows below give T cell receptor beta chains drawn from one sample of a study of PD-1 blockade in classical Hodgkin lymphoma. Data came from immunoSEQ multiplex PCR; TCRdb stores just in-frame clones and leaves some out. The sample has about 25,000 clones, about 93% seen once; the top ten hold about 3.9%. The sequencing sample was made of peripheral blood mononuclear cells (PBMCs). These receptors were obtained from a human donor with classical Hodgkin lymphoma. Each CDR3 is given with its conserved first and last residue. The D gene is left open where the match is weak. Expanded clones get a size class; other rows say once, few or many, or leave the size out.

CDR3: CSVEDQLNNEQFF
DNA: TGCAGCGTTGAAGACCAGCTAAATAATGAGCAGTTCTTC
J: TRBJ2-1
V: TRBV29-1
length: 13
size: .
D: .

CDR3: CASSLANAEAFF
DNA: TGTGCCAGCAGCTTGGCCAACGCTGAAGCTTTCTTT
J: TRBJ1-1
V: TRBV5-4
length: 12
size: .
D: .

CDR3: CASSPAARLGLYNEQFF
DNA: TGTGCCAGCAGCCCCGCCGCCCGTTTAGGGTTGTACAATGAGCAGTTCTTC
J: TRBJ2-1
V: TRBV5-6
length: 17
size: .
D: .

CDR3: CASSQDMGLAETQYF
DNA: TGCGCCAGCAGCCAAGATATGGGACTAGCGGAGACCCAGTACTTC
J: TRBJ2-5
V: TRBV4-3
length: 15
size: .
D: TRBD2

CDR3: CSVEWGYEQYF
DNA: TGCAGCGTTGAGTGGGGGTACGAGCAGTACTTC
J: TRBJ2-7
V: TRBV29-1
length: 11
size: once
D: .

CDR3: CASSPKGPGQGNEKLFF
DNA: TGCGCCAGCAGCCCCAAAGGGCCGGGACAGGGAAACGAAAAACTGTTTTTT
J: TRBJ1-4
V: TRBV4-3
length: 17
size: .
D: TRBD1

CDR3: CASSAGSPYEQYF
DNA: TGCGCCAGCAGTGCCGGGAGCCCCTACGAGCAGTACTTC
J: TRBJ2-7
V: TRBV10-1
length: 13
size: .
D: .

CDR3: CASSFGRYEAFF
DNA: TGTGCCAGCAGCTTTGGACGGTATGAAGCTTTCTTT
J: TRBJ1-1
V: TRBV7-8
length: 12
size: .
D: .

CDR3: CASSQDQRQGRGWDEQYF
DNA: TGTGCCAGCAGCCAGGACCAAAGACAGGGAAGGGGTTGGGACGAGCAGTACTTC
J: TRBJ2-7
V: TRBV4-2
length: 18
size: .
D: TRBD1

CDR3: CASRGQEGYNSPLHF
DNA: TGTGCCAGCAGGGGGCAGGAAGGCTATAATTCACCCCTCCACTTT
J: TRBJ1-6
V: TRBV28
length: 15
size: .
D: .

CDR3: CASSAALLAEFGSPLHF
DNA: TGCGCCAGCAGCGCCGCCCTTTTGGCAGAATTCGGGTCACCCCTCCACTTT
J: TRBJ1-6
V: TRBV4-3
length: 17
size: .
D: .

CDR3: CASSLESHGQPQHF
DNA: TGCGCCAGCAGTCTCGAGAGTCACGGTCAGCCCCAGCATTTT
J: TRBJ1-5
V: TRBV5-1
length: 14
size: .
D: .

CDR3: CASSVVLDSEQFF
DNA: TGTGCCAGCAGCGTAGTTCTAGATAGTGAGCAGTTCTTC
J: TRBJ2-1
V: TRBV9
length: 13
size: .
D: .

CDR3: CASSIGTHRDEQYF
DNA: TGTGCCAGTAGTATCGGGACCCACCGCGACGAGCAGTACTTC
J: TRBJ2-7
V: TRBV19
length: 14
size: .
D: .

CDR3: CASSPGVSYGYTF
DNA: TGTGCCAGTAGTCCGGGGGTTTCCTATGGCTACACCTTC
J: TRBJ1-2
V: TRBV19
length: 13
size: once
D: .

CDR3: CASSFLGDEAFF
DNA: TGTGCCAGCAGCTTCCTTGGGGATGAAGCTTTCTTT
J: TRBJ1-1
V: TRBV11-2
length: 12
size: .
D: .

CDR3: CASSIAADPYGYTF
DNA: TGTGCCAGTAGTATCGCGGCAGATCCCTATGGCTACACCTTC
J: TRBJ1-2
V: TRBV19
length: 14
size: .
D: .

CDR3: CASSLGGSSYEQYF
DNA: TGTGCCAGCAGCTTAGGAGGTAGCTCCTACGAGCAGTACTTC
J: TRBJ2-7
V: TRBV11-2
length: 14
size: .
D: .

CDR3: CASSLSFSGLGKAKNIQYF
DNA: TGTGCCAGCAGCTTGTCCTTTAGCGGGTTGGGGAAAGCCAAAAACATTCAGTACTTC
J: TRBJ2-4
V: TRBV7-2
length: 19
size: .
D: TRBD2

CDR3: CASSSDINSPLHF
DNA: TGTGCCAGCAGTTCGGACATCAATTCACCCCTCCACTTT
J: TRBJ1-6
V: TRBV6-1
length: 13
size: .
D: .

CDR3: CASSLGYSQAFF
DNA: TGTGCCAGCAGCTTAGGATACTCCCAAGCTTTCTTT
J: TRBJ1-1
V: TRBV11-3
length: 12
size: .
D: .

CDR3: CASEQDNSPLHF
DNA: TGTGCCAGTGAACAGGATAATTCACCCCTCCACTTT
J: TRBJ1-6
V: TRBV5-4
length: 12
size: .
D: .

CDR3: CASSMGSGRASYEQYF
DNA: TGTGCCAGCAGCATGGGGAGCGGGAGGGCATCCTACGAGCAGTACTTC
J: TRBJ2-7
V: TRBV13
length: 16
size: .
D: TRBD2

CDR3: CASITLRGAGELFF
DNA: TGTGCCAGCATTACGCTCAGGGGCGCCGGGGAGCTGTTTTTT
J: TRBJ2-2
V: TRBV28
length: 14
size: once
D: .

CDR3: CASSFPTGGQRNYNEQFF
DNA: TGCGCCAGCAGCTTCCCCACAGGGGGCCAGCGAAACTACAATGAGCAGTTCTTC
J: TRBJ2-1
V: TRBV5-1
length: 18
size: .
D: TRBD1

CDR3: CASSSDRVTYEQYF
DNA: TGTGCCAGCAGCTCAGACAGGGTGACCTACGAGCAGTACTTC
J: TRBJ2-7
V: TRBV5-8
length: 14
size: .
D: TRBD1

CDR3: CASSLLPGERNEQFF
DNA: TGTGCCAGCAGCTTACTCCCAGGGGAGCGCAATGAGCAGTTCTTC
J: TRBJ2-1
V: TRBV7-3
length: 15
size: .
D: .

CDR3: CASSLIRAGTNYGYTF
DNA: TGTGCCAGCAGCCTCATAAGGGCAGGAACTAACTATGGCTACACCTTC
J: TRBJ1-2
V: TRBV4-2
length: 16
size: .
D: .

CDR3: CAWSAQGAYEQYF
DNA: TGTGCCTGGAGTGCCCAGGGGGCGTACGAGCAGTACTTC
J: TRBJ2-7
V: TRBV30
length: 13
size: .
D: TRBD1

CDR3: CASSVALQGRGGQETQYF
DNA: TGTGCCAGCAGCGTAGCCTTACAGGGGCGGGGCGGACAAGAGACCCAGTACTTC
J: TRBJ2-5
V: TRBV9
length: 18
size: .
D: .

CDR3: CAWSSTSGYYEQYF
DNA: TGTGCCTGGAGTTCTACTAGCGGATACTACGAGCAGTACTTC
J: TRBJ2-7
V: TRBV30
length: 14
size: few
D: TRBD2

CDR3: CASSQFLRSNEQFF
DNA: TGCGCCAGCAGCCAATTCTTGCGTAGCAATGAGCAGTTCTTC
J: TRBJ2-1
V: TRBV4-3
length: 14
size: .
D: .

CDR3: CASSSRGDNQPQHF
DNA: TGTGCCAGCAGCTCACGCGGGGATAATCAGCCCCAGCATTTT
J: TRBJ1-5
V: TRBV5-5
length: 14
size: .
D: .

CDR3: CASSHRGAGELFF
DNA: TGCGCCAGCAGCCACCGGGGTGCCGGGGAGCTGTTTTTT
J: TRBJ2-2
V: TRBV4-3
length: 13
size: .
D: .

CDR3: CASSPSGVTYEQYF
DNA: TGTGCCAGCAGCCCTAGCGGGGTTACCTACGAGCAGTACTTC
J: TRBJ2-7
V: TRBV4-2
length: 14
size: .
D: TRBD2

CDR3: CASQPRLAGSYEQYF
DNA: TGTGCCAGCCAGCCTCGACTAGCGGGATCCTACGAGCAGTACTTC
J: TRBJ2-7
V: TRBV27
length: 15
size: few
D: TRBD2

CDR3: CASSGGGLDQGTQYF
DNA: TGTGCCAGCAGCGGGGGGGGACTCGACCAGGGCACGCAGTATTTT
J: TRBJ2-3
V: TRBV11-3
length: 15
size: once
D: TRBD2